This TCR beta chain emerged from a study of T cell repertoires in ileal Crohn's disease. Time point indicated: neoterminal ileum biopsy at postoperative endoscopy, about 6 months after surgery. Per the germline V gene, CDR1 is LNHDA and CDR2 is SQIVND (reference sequence). Trimming removed 4 bases from V and 8 bases from J, with 14 bases in between. CDR3 length equals 13 residues. TCRdb keeps only in-frame clones here, not all; method: immunoSEQ multiplex PCR. The sample lists about 62,000 clones; 85% to 90% were seen once. The chain uses TRBV19 and TRBJ1-1; possibly TRBD1 for D (6 bases). This clonotype was obtained from an adult with Crohn's disease. Input material: ileal tissue. As DNA, the CDR3 is TGTGCCAGTAGTACTCTCGAAGGGGGAGAAGCTTTCTTT. This codes for CASSTLEGGEAFF.